The T cell receptor beta chain described here comes from a study of identical twins. TCRdb re-analysed the 5' RACE reads in MiXCR, keeping a single row per CDR3 protein. This sample yields some 500,000 distinct CDR3 sequences, of which around 20% are seen a single time; roughly 0.91% belongs to the top ten. J gave up 5 bases and V 8 bases, and 9 bases lay outside the gene matches. The CDR3 runs to 13 residues. The germline V gene encodes CDR1 DFQATT and CDR2 SNEGSKA (reference sequence). Findings and caveats of the study: Out-of-frame alpha sequences common to twins exhibited an excess of low generation probability. For out-of-frame beta sequences, excess twin sharing was weaker.

With respect to this clonotype: The antigen remains undetermined.

These data were likewise used in another study, on T cells expressing NK-cell markers. That paper notes: Whether expanded NKG2C+ T cell clones were HCMV specific stayed uncertain.

Source material: CD4+ T cells sorted from blood. This TCR was recovered from a woman under 30 in good health. This sequence joins TRBV20-1 and TRBJ2-5, with TRBD2 matching 9 bases. CDR3 region: CSRAGGPQETQYF. For the CDR3, the DNA is TGCAGTCGTGCGGGGGGGCCCCAGGAGACCCAGTACTTC.